The clone carrying this T cell receptor (beta chain) was seen a few times. The sample belongs to a study of T-cell memory formation after mild COVID-19. This CDR3 has 15 residues. V was clipped by 1 base and J by 5 bases, with 14 bases between them. CDR1 and CDR2 (germline): SGHAT, FQNNGV. TCRdb reprocessed the 5' RACE reads via MiXCR and lists one record per CDR3 protein. The data hold about 290,000 distinct CDR3 sequences, with less than 20% observed a single time. The sequencing sample was made of PBMCs or a T cell subset sorted from them (not recorded which). The chain couples TRBV11-2 to TRBJ2-5, with D perhaps assigned TRBD1 or TRBD2 (5 bases each). The TCR originated in a man aged 18 to 29 who had mild COVID-19 (a few samples of this study predate the infection). Cell type and time point are not known. The CDR3 protein is CASSLAGPFVETQYF. In DNA form, the CDR3 reads TGTGCCAGCAGCTTAGCGGGACCCTTCGTGGAGACCCAGTACTTC.